This T cell receptor (beta chain) was obtained from a study of T cells in Graves' hyperthyroidism and ophthalmopathy. Amplified TCR beta CDR3 regions came from RNA transcripts. HTBI primers were the set used in a first-round RT-PCR of the TCR CDR3. TCRdb passed the multiplex PCR reads through MiXCR, listing each CDR3 protein once. This table holds hundreds of thousands of distinct CDR3 sequences, 46% found once. Overall study results and limits: Blood samples included most of the expanded thyroid clonotypes exceeding 0.001.

Details on this clonotype: No antigen is known for it.

Exclusion of a patient resulted from uncontrolled infection, other autoimmune disease, pregnancy or lactation. Germline V CDR1 and CDR2: SNHLY, FYNNEI. This CDR3 contains 13 residues. V shed 6 bases, J shed 6 bases, and the junction held 5 bases outside the gene matches. The sample taken for sequencing was peripheral blood or thyroid tissue (not recorded which). The source of this sequence is a woman aged 18-30 years with Graves' hyperthyroidism. The J gene is TRBJ2-5, the V gene TRBV2; 9 positions agree with TRBD1. CDR3 residues: CASREDRGQTQYF. The DNA for the CDR3 is TGTGCCAGCAGAGAGGACAGGGGCCAGACCCAGTACTTC.